This entry concerns a single T cell receptor beta chain. The antigen remains undetermined. The sample comes from a study of regulatory T cells in long-lasting Graves disease. Looked up from germline, CDR1 is LGHDT and CDR2 is YNNKEL (reference sequence). This CDR3 has 15 residues. The V segment lost 8 bases and the J segment 2 bases; nucleotides outside the gene matches: 4. Arm-PCR with iRepertoire HTBI primers amplified the CDR3 regions for these TCR beta libraries. Using its own MiXCR run on the multiplex PCR reads, TCRdb lists one record per CDR3 protein. The sample lists fewer than 650,000 distinct CDR3 sequences, roughly 15% occurring once. The time point is: newly diagnosed GD, antithyroid drugs for less than 3 months. The TCR library used RNA extracted from PBMCs. General study points: Study was limited to peripheral blood, excluding thyroid tissue. Gene preferences differed: TRBV28, TRBJ1-2, TRBJ2-5 in persistent cases.

The same data also contributed to another study, on T cells in Graves' hyperthyroidism and ophthalmopathy.

The V and J genes are TRBV3-1 and TRBJ2-4; 12 nucleotides match TRBD2. The sample was peripheral blood mononuclear cells (PBMCs), taken at new diagnosis, from a patient treated with antithyroid drugs. This clonotype originated in a woman aged 25 to 45 with Graves disease. CDR3 in DNA: TGTGCCAGCGGTGGACTAGCGGGGACCAAAAACATTCAGTACTTC. Its protein product is CASGGLAGTKNIQYF. Using reference TRBV3-1 and TRBJ2-4 for the parts outside the CDR3, the full variable domain is DTAVSQTPKYLVTQMGNDKSIKCEQNLGHDTMYWYKQDSKKFLKIMFSYNNKELIINETVPNRFSPKSPDKAHLNLHINSLELGDSAVYFCASGGLAGTKNIQYFGAGTRLSVL.